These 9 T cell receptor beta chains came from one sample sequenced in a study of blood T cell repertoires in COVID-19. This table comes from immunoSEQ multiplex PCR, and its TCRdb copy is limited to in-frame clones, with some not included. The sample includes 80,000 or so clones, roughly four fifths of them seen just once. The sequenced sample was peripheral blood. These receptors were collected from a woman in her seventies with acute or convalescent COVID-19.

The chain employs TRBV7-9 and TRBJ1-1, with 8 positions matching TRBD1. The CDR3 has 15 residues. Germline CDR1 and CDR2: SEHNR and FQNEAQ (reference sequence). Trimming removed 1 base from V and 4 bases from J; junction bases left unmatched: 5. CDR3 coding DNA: TGTGCCAGCAGCTTAGACCGGACAGGGAGCACTGAAGCTTTCTTT. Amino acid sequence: CASSLDRTGSTEAFF. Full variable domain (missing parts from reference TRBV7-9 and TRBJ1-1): DTGVSQNPRHKITKRGQNVTFRCDPISEHNRLYWYRQTLGQGPEFLTYFQNEAQLEKSRLLSDRFSAERPKGSFSTLEIQRTEQGDSAMYLCASSLDRTGSTEAFFGQGTRLTVV.

The chain's CDR3 is CASSYGQGAEAFF. The CDR3 nucleotides read TGTGCCAGCAGCTATGGACAGGGGGCTGAAGCTTTCTTT. J is TRBJ1-1 and V is TRBV7-9; the match to TRBD1 covers 10 bases. Trimming took 4 bases from V and 6 from J; bases not matched to a gene: 2. This CDR3 has 13 amino acids. Germline assignment: CDR1 SEHNR and CDR2 FQNEAQ (reference sequence).

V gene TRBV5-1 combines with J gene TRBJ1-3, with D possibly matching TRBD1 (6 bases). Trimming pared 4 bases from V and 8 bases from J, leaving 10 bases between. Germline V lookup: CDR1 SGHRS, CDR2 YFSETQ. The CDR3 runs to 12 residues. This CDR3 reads CASSAQGDTIYF. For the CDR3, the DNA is TGCGCCAGCAGCGCACAGGGCGACACCATATATTTT.

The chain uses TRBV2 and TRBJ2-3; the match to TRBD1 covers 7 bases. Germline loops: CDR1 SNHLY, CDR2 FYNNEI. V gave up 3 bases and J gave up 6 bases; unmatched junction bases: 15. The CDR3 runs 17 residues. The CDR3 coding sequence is TGTGCCAGCAGTGATCTTCCAGGGGGTGTGGGGTATGATACGCAGTATTTT. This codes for CASSDLPGGVGYDTQYF.

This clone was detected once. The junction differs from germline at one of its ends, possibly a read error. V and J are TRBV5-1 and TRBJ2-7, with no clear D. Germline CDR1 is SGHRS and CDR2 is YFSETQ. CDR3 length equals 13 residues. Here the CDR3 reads CASTLGAAYEQYF. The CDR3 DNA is TGCGCCAGCACCTTGGGTGCAGCCTACGAGCAGTACTTC.

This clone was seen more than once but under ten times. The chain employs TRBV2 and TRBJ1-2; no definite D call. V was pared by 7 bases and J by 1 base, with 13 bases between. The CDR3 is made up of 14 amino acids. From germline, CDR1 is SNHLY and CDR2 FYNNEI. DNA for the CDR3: TGTGCCAGCAAGCCGGTTGTGGTTAACTATGGCTACACCTTC. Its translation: CASKPVVVNYGYTF.

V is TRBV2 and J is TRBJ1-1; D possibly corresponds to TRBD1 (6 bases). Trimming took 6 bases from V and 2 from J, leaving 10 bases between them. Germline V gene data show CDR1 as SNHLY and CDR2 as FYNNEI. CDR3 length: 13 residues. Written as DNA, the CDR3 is TGTGCCAGCAGAGGACAGTTCAACACTGAAGCTTTCTTT. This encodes CASRGQFNTEAFF.

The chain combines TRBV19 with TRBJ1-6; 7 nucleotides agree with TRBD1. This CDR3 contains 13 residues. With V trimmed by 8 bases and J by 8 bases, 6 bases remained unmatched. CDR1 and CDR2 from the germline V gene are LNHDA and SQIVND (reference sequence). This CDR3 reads CASQIGTDSPLHF. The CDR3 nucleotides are TGTGCCAGTCAAATCGGGACAGATTCACCCCTCCACTTT.

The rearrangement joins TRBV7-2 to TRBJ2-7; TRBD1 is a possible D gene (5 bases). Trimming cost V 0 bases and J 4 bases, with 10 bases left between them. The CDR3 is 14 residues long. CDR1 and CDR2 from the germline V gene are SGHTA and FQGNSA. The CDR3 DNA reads TGTGCCAGCAGCTTAGCATTCTCAGGGTACGAGCAGTACTTC. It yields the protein CASSLAFSGYEQYF.